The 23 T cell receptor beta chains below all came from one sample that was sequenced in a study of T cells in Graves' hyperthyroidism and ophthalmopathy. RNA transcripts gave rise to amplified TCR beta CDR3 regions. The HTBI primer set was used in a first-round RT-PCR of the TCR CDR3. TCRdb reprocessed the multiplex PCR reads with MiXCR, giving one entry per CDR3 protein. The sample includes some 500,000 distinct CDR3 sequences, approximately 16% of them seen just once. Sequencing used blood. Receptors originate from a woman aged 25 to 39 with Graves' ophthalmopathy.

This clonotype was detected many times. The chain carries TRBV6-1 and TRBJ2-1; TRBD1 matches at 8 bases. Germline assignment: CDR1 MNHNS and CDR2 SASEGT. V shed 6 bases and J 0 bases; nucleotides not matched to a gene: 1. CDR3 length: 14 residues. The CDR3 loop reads CASSDRGSYNEQFF. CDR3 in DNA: TGTGCCAGCAGCGACAGGGGCTCCTACAATGAGCAGTTCTTC.

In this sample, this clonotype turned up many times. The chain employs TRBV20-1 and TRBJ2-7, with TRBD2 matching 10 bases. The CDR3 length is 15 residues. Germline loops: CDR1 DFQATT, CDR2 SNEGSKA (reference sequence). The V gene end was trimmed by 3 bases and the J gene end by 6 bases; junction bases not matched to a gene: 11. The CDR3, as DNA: TGCAGTGCTAGCGGATATCTAGCGGGAGTAGGCGAGCAGTACTTC. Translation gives CSASGYLAGVGEQYF.

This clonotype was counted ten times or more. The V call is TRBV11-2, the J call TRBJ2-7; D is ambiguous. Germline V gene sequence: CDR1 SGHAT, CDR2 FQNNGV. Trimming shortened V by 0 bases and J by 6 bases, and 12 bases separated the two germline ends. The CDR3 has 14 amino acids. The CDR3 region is CASSLEGSRGEQYF. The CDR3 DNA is TGTGCCAGCAGCTTAGAAGGCTCCAGAGGCGAGCAGTACTTC. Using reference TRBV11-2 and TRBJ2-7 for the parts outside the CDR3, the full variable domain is EAGVAQSPRYKIIEKRQSVAFWCNPISGHATLYWYQQILGQGPKLLIQFQNNGVVDDSQLPKDRFSAERLKGVDSTLKIQPAKLEDSAVYLCASSLEGSRGEQYFGPGTRLTVT.

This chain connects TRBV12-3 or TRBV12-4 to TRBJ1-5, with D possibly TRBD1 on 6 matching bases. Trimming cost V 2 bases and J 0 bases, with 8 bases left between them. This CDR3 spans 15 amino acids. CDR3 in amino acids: CASSLRDISNQPQHF. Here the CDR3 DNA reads TGTGCCAGCAGTTTAAGGGACATTAGCAATCAGCCCCAGCATTTT.

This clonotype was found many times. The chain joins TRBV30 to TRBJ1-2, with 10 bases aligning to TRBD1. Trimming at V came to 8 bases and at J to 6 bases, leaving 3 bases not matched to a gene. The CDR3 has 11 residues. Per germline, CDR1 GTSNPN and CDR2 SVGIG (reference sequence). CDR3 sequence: CARQGANGYTF. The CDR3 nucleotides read TGTGCCCGACAGGGGGCAAATGGCTACACCTTC. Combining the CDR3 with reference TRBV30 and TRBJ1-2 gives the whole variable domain SQTIHQWPATLVQPVGSPLSLECTVEGTSNPNLYWYRQAAGRGLQLLFYSVGIGQISSEVPQNLSASRPQDRQFILSSKKLLLSDSGFYLCARQGANGYTFGSGTRLTVV.

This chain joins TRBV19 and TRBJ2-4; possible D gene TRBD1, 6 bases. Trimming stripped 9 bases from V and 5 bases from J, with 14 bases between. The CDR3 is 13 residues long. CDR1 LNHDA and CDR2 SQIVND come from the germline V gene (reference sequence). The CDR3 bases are TGTGCCAGCCGGCAGTCAGGGGAAAACATTCAGTACTTC. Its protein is CASRQSGENIQYF.

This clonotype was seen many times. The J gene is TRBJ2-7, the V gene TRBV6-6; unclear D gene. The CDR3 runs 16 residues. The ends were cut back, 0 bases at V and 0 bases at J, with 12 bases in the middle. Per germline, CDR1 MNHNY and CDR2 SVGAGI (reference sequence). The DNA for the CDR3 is TGTGCCAGCAGTTACTCGTCGCTGGCGGCCTCCTACGAGCAGTACTTC. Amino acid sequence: CASSYSSLAASYEQYF.

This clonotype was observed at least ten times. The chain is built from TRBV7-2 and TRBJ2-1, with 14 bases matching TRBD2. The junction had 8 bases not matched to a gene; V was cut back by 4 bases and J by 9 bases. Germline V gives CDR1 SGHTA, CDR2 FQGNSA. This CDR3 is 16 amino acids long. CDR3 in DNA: TGTGCCAGCAGCTCAATAGGGACTAGCGGGAGTAGTGAGCAGTTCTTC. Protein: CASSSIGTSGSSEQFF.

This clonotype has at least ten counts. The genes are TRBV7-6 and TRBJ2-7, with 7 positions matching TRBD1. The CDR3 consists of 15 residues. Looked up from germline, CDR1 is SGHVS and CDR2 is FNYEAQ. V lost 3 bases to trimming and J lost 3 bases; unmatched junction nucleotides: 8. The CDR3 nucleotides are TGTGCCAGCAGCTTTGGGACAGACCTTCACTACGAGCAGTACTTC. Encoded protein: CASSFGTDLHYEQYF.

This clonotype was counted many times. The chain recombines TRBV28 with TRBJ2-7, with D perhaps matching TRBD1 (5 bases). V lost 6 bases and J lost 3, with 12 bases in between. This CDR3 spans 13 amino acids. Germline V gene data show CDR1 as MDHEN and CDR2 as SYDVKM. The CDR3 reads CASSPLGLYEQYF. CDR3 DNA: TGTGCCAGCAGCCCCCTGGGGCTCTACGAGCAGTACTTC.

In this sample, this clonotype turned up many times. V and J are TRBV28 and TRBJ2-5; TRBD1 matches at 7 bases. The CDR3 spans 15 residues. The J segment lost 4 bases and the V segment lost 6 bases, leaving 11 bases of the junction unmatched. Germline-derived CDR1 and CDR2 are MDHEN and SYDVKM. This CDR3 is CASSGKQGMTETQYF. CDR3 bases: TGTGCCAGCAGCGGTAAACAGGGGATGACAGAGACCCAGTACTTC. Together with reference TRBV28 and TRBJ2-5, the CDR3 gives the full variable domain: DVKVTQSSRYLVKRTGEKVFLECVQDMDHENMFWYRQDPGLGLRLIYFSYDVKMKEKGDIPEGYSVSREKKERFSLILESASTNQTSMYLCASSGKQGMTETQYFGPGTRLLVL.

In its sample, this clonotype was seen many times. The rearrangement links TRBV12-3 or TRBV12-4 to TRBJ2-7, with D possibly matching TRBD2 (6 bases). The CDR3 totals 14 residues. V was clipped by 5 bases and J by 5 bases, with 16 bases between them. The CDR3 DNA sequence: TGTGCCAGCAGTCCGCACCGACTAGTTGACGAGCAGTACTTC. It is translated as CASSPHRLVDEQYF.

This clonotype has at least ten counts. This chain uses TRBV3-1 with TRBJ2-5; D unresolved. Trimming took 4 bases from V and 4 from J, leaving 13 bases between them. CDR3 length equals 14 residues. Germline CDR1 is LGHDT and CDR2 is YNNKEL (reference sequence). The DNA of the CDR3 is TGTGCCAGCAGCCCGCACGATACGAGAGAGACCCAGTACTTC. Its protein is CASSPHDTRETQYF.

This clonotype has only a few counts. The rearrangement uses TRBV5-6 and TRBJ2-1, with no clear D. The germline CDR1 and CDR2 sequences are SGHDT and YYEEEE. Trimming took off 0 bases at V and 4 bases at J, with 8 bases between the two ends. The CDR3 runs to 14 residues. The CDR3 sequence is CASSLEAEYNEQFF. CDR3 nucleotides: TGTGCCAGCAGCTTGGAGGCAGAGTACAATGAGCAGTTCTTC.

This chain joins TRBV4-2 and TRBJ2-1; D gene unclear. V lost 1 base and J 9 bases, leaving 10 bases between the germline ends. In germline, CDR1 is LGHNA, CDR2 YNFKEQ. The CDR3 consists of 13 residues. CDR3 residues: CASSQAPATEQFF. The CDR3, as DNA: TGTGCCAGCAGCCAAGCCCCAGCGACTGAGCAGTTCTTC.

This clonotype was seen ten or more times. In DNA form, the CDR3 reads TGCGCCAGCAGCTTGGCCGGTCAGCACAATCAGCCCCAGCATTTT. This sequence encodes CASSLAGQHNQPQHF. This chain joins TRBV5-1 and TRBJ1-5, with D unclear. Per germline, CDR1 SGHRS and CDR2 YFSETQ. This CDR3 has 15 residues. V was shortened by 0 bases and J by 3 bases, with 10 bases between the two germline ends.

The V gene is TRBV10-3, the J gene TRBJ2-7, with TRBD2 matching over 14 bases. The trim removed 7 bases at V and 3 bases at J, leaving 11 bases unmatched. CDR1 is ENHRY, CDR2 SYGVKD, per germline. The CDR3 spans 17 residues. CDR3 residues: CAITDGTSGSRVYEQYF. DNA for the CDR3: TGTGCCATCACCGATGGGACTAGCGGGAGTAGAGTCTACGAGCAGTACTTC.

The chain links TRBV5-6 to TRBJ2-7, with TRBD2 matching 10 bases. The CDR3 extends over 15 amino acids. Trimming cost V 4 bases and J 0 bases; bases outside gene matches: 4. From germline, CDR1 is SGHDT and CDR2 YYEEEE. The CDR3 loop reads CASSLAGVHSYEQYF. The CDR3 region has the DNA TGTGCCAGCAGCCTAGCGGGAGTTCACTCCTACGAGCAGTACTTC.

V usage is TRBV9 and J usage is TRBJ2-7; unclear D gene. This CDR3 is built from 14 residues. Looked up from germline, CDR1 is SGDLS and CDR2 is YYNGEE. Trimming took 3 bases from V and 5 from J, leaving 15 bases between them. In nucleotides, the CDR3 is TGTGCCAGCAGCGCGTATAGTATCTACGACGAGCAGTACTTC. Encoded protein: CASSAYSIYDEQYF.

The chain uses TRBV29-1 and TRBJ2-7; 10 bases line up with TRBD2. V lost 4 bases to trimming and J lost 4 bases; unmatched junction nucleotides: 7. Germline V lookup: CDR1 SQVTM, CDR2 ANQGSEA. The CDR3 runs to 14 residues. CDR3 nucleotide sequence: TGCAGCGTTGTCCCTAGCGGGAGTGGGTACGAGCAGTACTTC. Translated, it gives CSVVPSGSGYEQYF.

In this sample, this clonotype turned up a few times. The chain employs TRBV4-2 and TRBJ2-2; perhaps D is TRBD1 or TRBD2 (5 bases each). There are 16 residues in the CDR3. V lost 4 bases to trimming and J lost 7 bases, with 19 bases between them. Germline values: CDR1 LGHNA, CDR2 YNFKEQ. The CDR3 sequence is CASSPLGMGLDGELFF. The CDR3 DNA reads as TGTGCCAGCAGCCCCCTCGGGATGGGGCTGGACGGGGAGCTGTTTTTT.

In DNA, the CDR3 is TGTGCCAGCAAATGGACAGCGAACAATGAGCAGTACTTC. Residues: CASKWTANNEQYF. The chain joins TRBV7-2 to TRBJ2-1; TRBD1 is a possible D gene (6 bases). Near its end, the DNA agrees better with TRBJ2-7, so the J call may be wrong. Germline V gene lookup returns CDR1 SGHTA and CDR2 FQGNSA. The CDR3 contains 13 residues.

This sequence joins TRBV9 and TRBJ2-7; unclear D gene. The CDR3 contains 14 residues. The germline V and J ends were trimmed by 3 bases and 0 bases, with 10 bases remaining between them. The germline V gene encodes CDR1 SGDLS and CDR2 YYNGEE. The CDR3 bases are TGTGCCAGCAGCGCTCCTGACGGCTCCTACGAGCAGTACTTC. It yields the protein CASSAPDGSYEQYF. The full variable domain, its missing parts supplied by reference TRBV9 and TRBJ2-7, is DSGVTQTPKHLITATGQRVTLRCSPRSGDLSVYWYQQSLDQGLQFLIQYYNGEERAKGNILERFSAQQFPDLHSELNLSSLELGDSALYFCASSAPDGSYEQYFGPGTRLTVT.